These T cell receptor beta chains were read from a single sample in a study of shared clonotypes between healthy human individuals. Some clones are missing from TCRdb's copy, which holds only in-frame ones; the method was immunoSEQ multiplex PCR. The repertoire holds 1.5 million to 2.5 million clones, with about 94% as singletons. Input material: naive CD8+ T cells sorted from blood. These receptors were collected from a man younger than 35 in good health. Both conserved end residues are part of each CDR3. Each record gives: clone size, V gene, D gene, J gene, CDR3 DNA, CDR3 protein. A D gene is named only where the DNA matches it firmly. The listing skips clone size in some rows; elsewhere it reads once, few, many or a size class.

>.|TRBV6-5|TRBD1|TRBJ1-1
TGTGCCAGCAGGGGACAGGGTGAAGCTTTCTTT
CASRGQGEAFF
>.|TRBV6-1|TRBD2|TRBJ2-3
TGTGCCAGCAGTGAATCCACTAGCGTTAGCACAGATACGCAGTATTTT
CASSESTSVSTDTQYF
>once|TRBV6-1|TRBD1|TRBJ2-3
TGTGCCAGCAGTGTCCTCAGGGGGACAATCAGTACAGATACGCAGTATTTT
CASSVLRGTISTDTQYF
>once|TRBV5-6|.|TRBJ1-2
TGTGCCAGCAGCTTCGGCGCCGACTATGGCTACACCTTC
CASSFGADYGYTF
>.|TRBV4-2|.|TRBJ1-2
TGTGCCAGCAGCCAAGTGTCCCCAACCAGCAATGGCTACACCTTC
CASSQVSPTSNGYTF
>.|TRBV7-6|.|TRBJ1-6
TGTGCCAGCAGCTATAAGGCCACCAGTTCAGGATCACCCCTCCACTTT
CASSYKATSSGSPLHF
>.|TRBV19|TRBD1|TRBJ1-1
TGTGCCAGTAGCCCGGGAGGGGGCATTATGAACACTGAAGCTTTCTTT
CASSPGGGIMNTEAFF
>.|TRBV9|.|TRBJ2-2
TGTGCCAGCAGCGTAGATGGAACCTCCTTCGCCGGGGAGCTGTTTTTT
CASSVDGTSFAGELFF
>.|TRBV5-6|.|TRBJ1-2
TGTGCCAGCAGCGGAGACTATGGCTACACCTTC
CASSGDYGYTF
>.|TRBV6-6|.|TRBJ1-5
TGTGCCAGCAGTTACAAGGGCGCCCCGGATCGCCAGCATTTT
CASSYKGAPDRQHF
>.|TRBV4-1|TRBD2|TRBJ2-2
TGCGCCAGCAGCCAAATAGCGGGGGGTCTTACCGGGGAGCTGTTTTTT
CASSQIAGGLTGELFF
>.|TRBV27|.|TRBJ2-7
TGTGCCAGCAGTTTAGCAGGGCCCTACGAGCAGTACTTC
CASSLAGPYEQYF
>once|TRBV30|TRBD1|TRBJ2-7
TGTGCCTGGACCGGGACAGGGAACTACGAGCAGTACTTC
CAWTGTGNYEQYF
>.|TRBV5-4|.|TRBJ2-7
TGTGCCAGCAGCGGCGGGGCATACGAGCAGTACTTC
CASSGGAYEQYF
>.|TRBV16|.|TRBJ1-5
TGTGCCAGCAGCCTGGACCTGGGTCAGCCCCAGCATTTT
CASSLDLGQPQHF
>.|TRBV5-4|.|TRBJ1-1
TGTGCCAGCAGCTTGGGGGCAGGGGCACCTGAAGCTTTCTTT
CASSLGAGAPEAFF
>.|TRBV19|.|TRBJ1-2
TGTGCCAGTAGTATAGTTGGGGGAGATGGCTACACCTTC
CASSIVGGDGYTF
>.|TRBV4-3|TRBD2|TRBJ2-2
TGCGCCAGCAGCCCCCTGTGGGCGGGGGTCACCGGGGAGCTGTTTTTT
CASSPLWAGVTGELFF
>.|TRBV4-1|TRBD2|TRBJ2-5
TGCGCCAGCAGCCAAGTACTAGCGGGAGTGGAGACCCAGTACTTC
CASSQVLAGVETQYF
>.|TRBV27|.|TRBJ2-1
TGTGCCAGCAGCACATTGGGCCTCAACAATGAGCAGTTCTTC
CASSTLGLNNEQFF
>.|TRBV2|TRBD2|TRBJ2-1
TGTGCCAGCAGTCGACTAGCGGGCCCCTACAATGAGCAGTTCTTC
CASSRLAGPYNEQFF
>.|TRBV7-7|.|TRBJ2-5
TGTGCTAGCAGCTTAGCAGCGGAAGAGACCCAGTACTTC
CASSLAAEETQYF
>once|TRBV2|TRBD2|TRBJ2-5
TGTGCCAGCAGTTTGGGACTAGGGTACCAAGAGACCCAGTACTTC
CASSLGLGYQETQYF
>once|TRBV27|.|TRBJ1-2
TGTGCCAGCAAAAAAAACGACAGGATTGGCGGCTACACCTTC
CASKKNDRIGGYTF
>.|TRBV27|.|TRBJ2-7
TGTGCCAGCAGTTCGGGGTCGACCTACGAGCAGTACTTC
CASSSGSTYEQYF
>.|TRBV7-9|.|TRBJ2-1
TGTGCCAGCAGCTGGACAGGGAGGGATGAGCAGTTCTTC
CASSWTGRDEQFF
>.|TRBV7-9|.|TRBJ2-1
TGTGCCAGCAGCTTATTGGCGGCAGTCAATGAGCAGTTCTTC
CASSLLAAVNEQFF
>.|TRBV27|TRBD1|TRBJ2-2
TGTGCCAGCAGCGGACAGGGAGGCACCGGGGAGCTGTTTTTT
CASSGQGGTGELFF
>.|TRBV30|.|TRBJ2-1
TGTGCCTGGAACAGGATCGTCAATGAGCAGTTCTTC
CAWNRIVNEQFF
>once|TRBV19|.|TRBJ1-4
TGTGCCAGTAGTTCCGTAGGGAGCACATCCTACCTGTTTTTT
CASSSVGSTSYLFF
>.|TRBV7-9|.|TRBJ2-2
TGTGCCAGCAGCCCCCTCGACGGGAACACCGGGGAGCTGTTTTTT
CASSPLDGNTGELFF
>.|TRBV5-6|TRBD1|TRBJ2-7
TGTGCCAGCAGTAACCGGGACAGTTACGAGCAGTACTTC
CASSNRDSYEQYF
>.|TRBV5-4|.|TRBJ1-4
TGTGCCAGCAGCTTGAGTCTGGATGAAAAACTGTTTTTT
CASSLSLDEKLFF
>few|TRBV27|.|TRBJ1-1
TGTGCCAGCAGTTACTCCGGGACGAACACTGAAGCTTTCTTT
CASSYSGTNTEAFF
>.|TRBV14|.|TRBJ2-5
TGTGCCAGCAGCCAAGACGGGTACAAGCAAGAGACCCAGTACTTC
CASSQDGYKQETQYF
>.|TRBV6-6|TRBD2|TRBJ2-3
TGTGCCAGCAGTCCCCTCAGCGGGAGGTTCTCAGATACGCAGTATTTT
CASSPLSGRFSDTQYF
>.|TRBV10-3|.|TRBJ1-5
TGTGCCATCAGTGATATGCAGGGAAATCAGCCCCAGCATTTT
CAISDMQGNQPQHF
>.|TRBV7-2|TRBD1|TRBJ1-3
TGTGCCAGCAGCTTAAGCGCAGGGGGCGGAAACACCATATATTTT
CASSLSAGGGNTIYF
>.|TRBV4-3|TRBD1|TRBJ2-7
TGCGCCAGCAGCCAAGGACAGGGTTGGGCCTACGAGCAGTACTTC
CASSQGQGWAYEQYF
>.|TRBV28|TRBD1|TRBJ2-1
TGTGCCAGCAGCCACGGACAGGGGGCGCCCGATGAGCAGTTCTTC
CASSHGQGAPDEQFF
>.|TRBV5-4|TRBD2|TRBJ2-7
TGTGCCAGCAGCTTGACTAGCGGCTACGAGCAGTACTTC
CASSLTSGYEQYF
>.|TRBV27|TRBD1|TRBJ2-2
TGTGCCAGCAGGTCCCTAATCGGACAGGTAGGGACCGGGGAGCTGTTTTTT
CASRSLIGQVGTGELFF
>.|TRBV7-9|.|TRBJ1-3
TGTGCCAGCAGCTTAGAACCAGGGGCTGAAAACACCATATATTTT
CASSLEPGAENTIYF